Here is one TCR beta chain with its context. The source of the sample is a study of OX40 agonist ivuxolimab in advanced cancers. Sequenced by immunoSEQ multiplex PCR; TCRdb stores in-frame clones only, minus some. The sample lists 90,000 to 95,000 clones, around 84% occurring once. Per the germline V gene, CDR1 is SEHNR and CDR2 is FQNEAQ (reference sequence). The J segment lost 7 bases and the V segment lost 6 bases, leaving 6 bases of the junction unmatched. The CDR3 is 15 amino acids. The clonotype originates from an adult with an advanced solid tumor such as melanoma, head and neck, liver or kidney cancer. The chain couples TRBV7-9 to TRBJ2-1; 13 bases match TRBD2. The sequenced sample was CD4+ or CD8+ T cells sorted from blood, obtained in a trial of the OX40 agonist ivuxolimab. CDR3 sequence: CASRTPGLAGNEQFF. In DNA, the CDR3 is TGTGCCAGCAGGACACCGGGACTAGCGGGGAATGAGCAGTTCTTC.